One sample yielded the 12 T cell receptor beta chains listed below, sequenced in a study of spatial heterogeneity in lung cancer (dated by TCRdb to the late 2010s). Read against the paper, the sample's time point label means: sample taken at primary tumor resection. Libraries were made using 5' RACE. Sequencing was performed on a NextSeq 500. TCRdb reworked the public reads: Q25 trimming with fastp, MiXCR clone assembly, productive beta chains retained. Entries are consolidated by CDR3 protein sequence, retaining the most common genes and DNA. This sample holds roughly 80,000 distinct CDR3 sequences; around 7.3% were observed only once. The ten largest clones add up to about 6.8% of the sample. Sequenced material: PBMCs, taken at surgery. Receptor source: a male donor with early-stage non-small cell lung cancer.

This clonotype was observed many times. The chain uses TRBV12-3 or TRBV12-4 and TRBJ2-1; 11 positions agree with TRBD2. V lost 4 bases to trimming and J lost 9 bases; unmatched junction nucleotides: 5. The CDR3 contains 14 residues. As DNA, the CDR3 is TGTGCCAGCAGTTCCCATAGCGGGAGGGTTGAGCAGTTCTTC. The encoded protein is CASSSHSGRVEQFF.

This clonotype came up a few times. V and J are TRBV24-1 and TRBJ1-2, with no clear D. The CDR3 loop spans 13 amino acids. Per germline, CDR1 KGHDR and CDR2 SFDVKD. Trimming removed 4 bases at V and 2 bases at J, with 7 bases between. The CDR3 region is CATSDPVNYGYTF. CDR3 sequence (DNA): TGTGCCACCAGTGACCCAGTCAACTATGGCTACACCTTC.

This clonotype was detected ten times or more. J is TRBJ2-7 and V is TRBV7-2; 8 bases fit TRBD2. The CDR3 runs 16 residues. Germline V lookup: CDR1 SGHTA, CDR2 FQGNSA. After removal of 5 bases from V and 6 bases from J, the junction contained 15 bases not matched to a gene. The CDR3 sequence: CASSQEVGRVAGEQYF. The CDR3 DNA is TGTGCCAGCAGCCAAGAAGTCGGGAGGGTCGCTGGCGAGCAGTACTTC.

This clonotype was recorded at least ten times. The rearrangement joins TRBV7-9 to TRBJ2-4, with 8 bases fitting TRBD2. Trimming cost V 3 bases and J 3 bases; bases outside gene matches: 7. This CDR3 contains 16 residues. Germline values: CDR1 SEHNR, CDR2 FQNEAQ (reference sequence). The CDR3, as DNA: TGTGCCAGCAGCTTTTGGGCGGGAGGCAACAAAAACATTCAGTACTTC. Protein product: CASSFWAGGNKNIQYF.

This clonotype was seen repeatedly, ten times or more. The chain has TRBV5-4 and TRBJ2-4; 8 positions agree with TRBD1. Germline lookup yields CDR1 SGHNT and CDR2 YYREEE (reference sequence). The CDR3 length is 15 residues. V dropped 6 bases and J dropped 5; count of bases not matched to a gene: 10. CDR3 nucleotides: TGTGCCAGCACCCTATGGGACAGGCGGGAAAACATTCAGTACTTC. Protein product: CASTLWDRRENIQYF.

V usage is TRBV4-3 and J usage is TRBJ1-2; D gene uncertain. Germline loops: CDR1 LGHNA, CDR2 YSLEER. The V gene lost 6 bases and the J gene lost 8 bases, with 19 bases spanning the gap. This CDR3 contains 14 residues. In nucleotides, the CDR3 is TGCGCCAGCAGATACCGGAGGTTGATAAACGGCTACACCTTC. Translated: CASRYRRLINGYTF.

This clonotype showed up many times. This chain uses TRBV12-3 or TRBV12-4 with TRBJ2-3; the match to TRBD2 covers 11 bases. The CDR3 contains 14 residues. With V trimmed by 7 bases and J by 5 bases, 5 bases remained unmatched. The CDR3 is CASIRGTSGDTQYF. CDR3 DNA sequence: TGTGCCAGCATCCGAGGGACTAGCGGAGATACGCAGTATTTT.

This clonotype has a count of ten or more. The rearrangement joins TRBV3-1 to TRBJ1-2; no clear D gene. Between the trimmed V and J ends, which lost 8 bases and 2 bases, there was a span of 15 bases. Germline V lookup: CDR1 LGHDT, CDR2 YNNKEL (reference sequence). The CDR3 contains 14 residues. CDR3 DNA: TGTGCCAGCGCCCCTGTGGACTTCAACTATGGCTACACCTTC. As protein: CASAPVDFNYGYTF.

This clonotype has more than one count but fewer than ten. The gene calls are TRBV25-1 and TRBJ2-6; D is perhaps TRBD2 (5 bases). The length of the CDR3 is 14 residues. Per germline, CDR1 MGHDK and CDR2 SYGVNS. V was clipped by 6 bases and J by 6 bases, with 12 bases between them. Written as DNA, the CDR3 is TGTGCCAGCAGGGGAGAGGGAATGGCCAACGTCCTGACTTTC. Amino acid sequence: CASRGEGMANVLTF.

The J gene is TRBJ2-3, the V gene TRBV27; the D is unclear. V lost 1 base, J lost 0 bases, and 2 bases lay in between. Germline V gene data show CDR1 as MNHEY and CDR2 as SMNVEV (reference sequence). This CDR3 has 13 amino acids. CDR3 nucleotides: TGTGCCAGCAGTTTATTTAGCACAGATACGCAGTATTTT. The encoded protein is CASSLFSTDTQYF.

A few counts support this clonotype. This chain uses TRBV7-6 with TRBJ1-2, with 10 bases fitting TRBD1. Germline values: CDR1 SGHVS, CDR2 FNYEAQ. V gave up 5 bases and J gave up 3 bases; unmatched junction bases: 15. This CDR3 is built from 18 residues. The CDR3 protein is CASSPGPPTGGAYYGYTF. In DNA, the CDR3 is TGTGCCAGCAGCCCCGGTCCCCCGACAGGGGGCGCATACTATGGCTACACCTTC.

For the CDR3, the DNA is TGTGCCAGCTCACCACAAGGGAGTGGTCAGCCCCAGCATTTT. It translates to CASSPQGSGQPQHF. This chain uses TRBV18 with TRBJ1-5; no firm D call. The V end was cut by 1 base, the J end by 6 bases, with 10 bases between. CDR1 and CDR2 from the germline V gene are KGHSH and LQKENI. The CDR3 contains 14 residues. Full variable domain (missing parts from reference TRBV18 and TRBJ1-5): NAGVMQNPRHLVRRRGQEARLRCSPMKGHSHVYWYRQLPEEGLKFMVYLQKENIIDESGMPKERFSAEFPKEGPSILRIQQVVRGDSAAYFCASSPQGSGQPQHFGDGTRLSIL.